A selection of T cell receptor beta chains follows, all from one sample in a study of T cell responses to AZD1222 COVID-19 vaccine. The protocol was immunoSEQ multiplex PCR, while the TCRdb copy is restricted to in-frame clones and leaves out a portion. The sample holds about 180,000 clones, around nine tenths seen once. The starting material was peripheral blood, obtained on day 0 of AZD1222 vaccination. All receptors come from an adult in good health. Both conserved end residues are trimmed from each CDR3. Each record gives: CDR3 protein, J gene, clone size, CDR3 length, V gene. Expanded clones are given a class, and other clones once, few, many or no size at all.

CDR3aa: ASSLTQPNYGYT
j_gene: TRBJ1-2
abundance: -
len: 12
v_gene: TRBV27

CDR3aa: ASAREGTTYTEAF
j_gene: TRBJ1-1
abundance: -
len: 13
v_gene: TRBV5-1

CDR3aa: ASVRGGWGTYGYT
j_gene: TRBJ1-2
abundance: -
len: 13
v_gene: TRBV6-5

CDR3aa: ASSTSDRNYGYT
j_gene: TRBJ1-2
abundance: -
len: 12
v_gene: TRBV27

CDR3aa: ASSESIQSNEKLF
j_gene: TRBJ1-4
abundance: few
len: 13
v_gene: TRBV10-1

CDR3aa: ASLIEGNTEAF
j_gene: TRBJ1-1
abundance: -
len: 11
v_gene: TRBV12-3/TRBV12-4

CDR3aa: AINAGTSADTQY
j_gene: TRBJ2-3
abundance: -
len: 12
v_gene: TRBV10-3

CDR3aa: ASSPGTGSGNTIY
j_gene: TRBJ1-3
abundance: -
len: 13
v_gene: TRBV5-1

CDR3aa: ASSTPGSLAKNIQY
j_gene: TRBJ2-4
abundance: -
len: 14
v_gene: TRBV19

CDR3aa: ASRTEAHEKLF
j_gene: TRBJ1-4
abundance: -
len: 11
v_gene: TRBV19

CDR3aa: ASSPQGTGGTDTQY
j_gene: TRBJ2-3
abundance: -
len: 14
v_gene: TRBV18

CDR3aa: ASSIEGQLT
j_gene: TRBJ2-6
abundance: -
len: 9
v_gene: TRBV19

CDR3aa: ASPQGFQGKNIQY
j_gene: TRBJ2-4
abundance: -
len: 13
v_gene: TRBV27

CDR3aa: ATSRGQGLNTEAF
j_gene: TRBJ1-1
abundance: -
len: 13
v_gene: TRBV15

CDR3aa: ASSYSTAQETQY
j_gene: TRBJ2-5
abundance: -
len: 12
v_gene: TRBV6-5

CDR3aa: ASSQAVGGSQYEQY
j_gene: TRBJ2-7
abundance: -
len: 14
v_gene: TRBV4-1

CDR3aa: ASSVDNRGSGNTIY
j_gene: TRBJ1-3
abundance: -
len: 14
v_gene: TRBV9

CDR3aa: SVEGQTHYEQY
j_gene: TRBJ2-7
abundance: -
len: 11
v_gene: TRBV29-1

CDR3aa: ASSPNGNTIY
j_gene: TRBJ1-3
abundance: -
len: 10
v_gene: TRBV7-9

CDR3aa: ASSLSRQHYGYT
j_gene: TRBJ1-2
abundance: -
len: 12
v_gene: TRBV28

CDR3aa: ASSLLGTGREKLF
j_gene: TRBJ1-4
abundance: -
len: 13
v_gene: TRBV28

CDR3aa: ACSRGAQPQH
j_gene: TRBJ1-5
abundance: -
len: 10
v_gene: TRBV30

CDR3aa: ASSPRFTGGRNEQF
j_gene: TRBJ2-1
abundance: -
len: 14
v_gene: TRBV9

CDR3aa: ATSDLEFGTGGFLPNTEAF
j_gene: TRBJ1-1
abundance: -
len: 19
v_gene: TRBV24-1

CDR3aa: ASSQDRGAGESYEQY
j_gene: TRBJ2-7
abundance: once
len: 15
v_gene: TRBV3-1/TRBV3-2

CDR3aa: ASSLEGLGTEAF
j_gene: TRBJ1-1
abundance: few
len: 12
v_gene: TRBV5-1

CDR3aa: SAKTNTEAF
j_gene: TRBJ1-1
abundance: -
len: 9
v_gene: TRBV29-1

CDR3aa: ASSVDGQLSSGANVLT
j_gene: TRBJ2-6
abundance: -
len: 16
v_gene: TRBV9

CDR3aa: ASSELLEAF
j_gene: TRBJ1-1
abundance: -
len: 9
v_gene: TRBV6-1

CDR3aa: ASSALATDTQY
j_gene: TRBJ2-3
abundance: -
len: 11
v_gene: TRBV5-4

CDR3aa: ASSWGERNTIY
j_gene: TRBJ1-3
abundance: -
len: 11
v_gene: TRBV28

CDR3aa: ASSGEAGVGNIQY
j_gene: TRBJ2-4
abundance: -
len: 13
v_gene: TRBV6-5

CDR3aa: ASSPRASGSTYEQY
j_gene: TRBJ2-7
abundance: -
len: 14
v_gene: TRBV11-2

CDR3aa: ATSEEQGNTEAF
j_gene: TRBJ1-1
abundance: once
len: 12
v_gene: TRBV15

CDR3aa: ASGAGSLALH
j_gene: TRBJ1-6
abundance: -
len: 10
v_gene: TRBV28

CDR3aa: ASSLLGLGNYEQY
j_gene: TRBJ2-7
abundance: once
len: 13
v_gene: TRBV5-6

CDR3aa: ASSLAGTYTGELF
j_gene: TRBJ2-2
abundance: once
len: 13
v_gene: TRBV7-8

CDR3aa: ASSGGSGQGTEAF
j_gene: TRBJ1-1
abundance: -
len: 13
v_gene: TRBV5-1

CDR3aa: ASRPVPRDRVVSANEKLF
j_gene: TRBJ1-4
abundance: -
len: 18
v_gene: TRBV5-1

CDR3aa: ASSQTGGVYEQY
j_gene: TRBJ2-7
abundance: -
len: 12
v_gene: TRBV4-3

CDR3aa: ASSLVSGSTDTQY
j_gene: TRBJ2-3
abundance: -
len: 13
v_gene: TRBV4-2

CDR3aa: ASSLLGVGAGELF
j_gene: TRBJ2-2
abundance: once
len: 13
v_gene: TRBV7-2

CDR3aa: ASSLTTARLSYNEQF
j_gene: TRBJ2-1
abundance: -
len: 15
v_gene: TRBV5-1

CDR3aa: ASSLTGRSQETQY
j_gene: TRBJ2-5
abundance: -
len: 13
v_gene: TRBV27

CDR3aa: ASSYSSREGYTDTQY
j_gene: TRBJ2-3
abundance: -
len: 15
v_gene: TRBV6-2/TRBV6-3

CDR3aa: ASSKISGRNGNEQF
j_gene: TRBJ2-1
abundance: -
len: 14
v_gene: TRBV28

CDR3aa: ASSLALAGPYEQY
j_gene: TRBJ2-7
abundance: once
len: 13
v_gene: TRBV7-2

CDR3aa: ASSGYSQGGNEQF
j_gene: TRBJ2-1
abundance: -
len: 13
v_gene: TRBV10-1

CDR3aa: ATSGLAGTDTQY
j_gene: TRBJ2-3
abundance: -
len: 12
v_gene: TRBV5-1

CDR3aa: ASSLASQPRVNEQF
j_gene: TRBJ2-1
abundance: -
len: 14
v_gene: TRBV5-1

CDR3aa: ASSQEFGGPQETQY
j_gene: TRBJ2-5
abundance: -
len: 14
v_gene: TRBV4-1

CDR3aa: ASSPGLAGGEETQY
j_gene: TRBJ2-5
abundance: -
len: 14
v_gene: TRBV5-1

CDR3aa: ASSQEGAGDTQY
j_gene: TRBJ2-3
abundance: -
len: 12
v_gene: TRBV4-3

CDR3aa: ASSQRLTSGRAGHNEQF
j_gene: TRBJ2-1
abundance: -
len: 17
v_gene: TRBV4-3

CDR3aa: ASRGTGDKSTNYGYT
j_gene: TRBJ1-2
abundance: -
len: 15
v_gene: TRBV25-1

CDR3aa: ASSAAEQGLREKLF
j_gene: TRBJ1-4
abundance: -
len: 14
v_gene: TRBV5-1

CDR3aa: ASSQDVGKNGYT
j_gene: TRBJ1-2
abundance: -
len: 12
v_gene: TRBV3-1/TRBV3-2